The clone carrying this T cell receptor (beta chain) was picked up a small number of times. This sample is part of a study of control samples from healthy donors and cancer patients. Method: immunoSEQ multiplex PCR; TCRdb's copy keeps in-frame clones and lacks some. The sample comprises approximately 70,000 clones, roughly 86% of which are singletons, and under 20% rests with the top ten. Germline loops: CDR1 SGHAT, CDR2 FQNNGV. V was pared by 1 base and J by 0 bases, with 3 bases of the junction left unmatched. The CDR3 is 16 residues long. The sequence came from a man aged 55 to 69 with lung cancer. This chain joins TRBV11-2 and TRBJ1-5, with 7 bases matching TRBD1. The sequencing sample was made of PBMCs. This chain's CDR3 is CASSLGQGYSNQPQHF. CDR3 DNA sequence: TGTGCCAGCAGCTTAGGACAGGGATATAGCAATCAGCCCCAGCATTTT.